This TCR beta chain is drawn from a study of cytomegalovirus exposure and HLA in healthy donors (dated by TCRdb to the late 2010s). With respect to the entire study: In an earlier analysis of about 560 of the donors, approximately 300 Gb of sequence data and 117 million unique TCR beta sequences from 180 million or so T cells were reported. Every repertoire in the discovery cohort had been generated on one and the same sequencing platform. The study was designed to test whether signatures of past pathogen exposure could be identified by cataloging public T cell receptors. To predict cytomegalovirus infection status, the study brought together high-throughput TCR immunosequencing, statistical association of individual TCRs with disease status, and machine learning. In an earlier analysis of a few hundred of the donors, high-throughput TCR beta sequencing was used to judge whether each TCR beta V gene segment behaved as functional or pseudogenic. The number of donors typed differed by locus, with 629-630 for A, B, C, DRB1 and DQB1, over 500 for DQA1, 600 to 610 for DPA1, and around 450 for DPB1. Both class I and class II loci were covered by HLA typing, at four-digit resolution. Alongside the repertoire data, information on donor age, sex, ethnicity and CMV serostatus was compiled. The study used immunosequencing to profile the T cell repertoires of 600 to 850 subjects and linked those repertoires to cytomegalovirus serostatus. Across some 400 genotyped donors of the cohort, an average of roughly 250,000 unique TCR beta nucleotide sequences per donor were sequenced, and 15% to 20% of those sequences were non-productive. Of the roughly 400 genotyped donors, about 80% fell in the genetic ancestry cluster associated with self-reported Caucasian donors. About 320 gigabases of sequencing data and 78 million or so unique TCR sequences were included in an early release covering over 600 HLA-typed donors. A later analysis re-analyzed previously published TCR beta repertoires from about 600 donors and added high-resolution HLA genotyping to study TCR occurrence patterns. Because of strong linkage in the cohort, roughly five DR-DQ haplotypes were treated as single units for association and clustering. The later analysis used no new phenotypic data to find candidate immune exposures, relying instead on TCR beta sequences and their occurrence across donors. A later genetic analysis used genome-wide SNP genotypes for about 60% of the roughly 670 donors, treating that subset as a discovery cohort. In addition to the first cohort of approximately 670 subjects, a separate validation cohort of 130 or so different subjects was used. Overall study results and their limits: Because some donors lacked HLA typing at each locus, the association tests relied only on the typed subset. CMV serostatus was the only immune exposure information available for the cohort. Compared with the approximately 720-donor mean, donors in an Asian-associated ancestry cluster had fewer N-insertions in productive TCRs, according to a later genetic analysis. In both the original and validation cohorts, the classifier was reported to diagnose cytomegalovirus status with high specificity and sensitivity. Linkage disequilibrium might explain the correlated functional status among segregating V segments, but an unknown experimental factor could not be ruled out. An earlier analysis of around 600 of the donors showed that most TCR beta V segments appeared in productive rearrangements either about 87% or about 30% of the time, which broadly matched IMGT annotations. The cohort was sequenced for TCR beta chains only, and without alpha or paired-chain data the features that could be detected were limited. Compared with equally common non-associated chains, HLA-associated TCR beta chains in a later analysis were more clonally expanded and had lower generation probabilities. When HLA alleles, especially DR and DQ, strongly co-occurred, TCR associations were difficult to assign to individual alleles. An association between a missense DCLRE1C variant and V-gene and J-gene trimming of TCR beta chains was found in a later genetic analysis and replicated in an independent cohort. A cluster of highly shared sequence variants was judged likely to represent a technical artifact of the sequencing pipeline. Some IMGT-functional V segments, including TRBV6-2 and TRBV6-3, could not be distinguished by the 87-base-pair reads and were therefore excluded. In vitro tests confirmed that a few of the cytomegalovirus-associated TCR beta chains recognize cytomegalovirus antigens. A later analysis found that TCR association rates varied across HLA loci, with DRB1 alleles showing the most associated TCRs and HLA-C alleles the fewest. A further reported finding was that TCR beta sequences accurately predicted the HLA-A and HLA-B alleles for most subjects in the first cohort. Across donors, most TCR sequences were observed very rarely, whereas some public TCRs were present in many individuals. Because counts were too low, about 18 rarely observed V segments, including chromosome 9 orphons, were excluded from the earlier analysis of some 540 of the donors. According to a later analysis, parvovirus B19, influenza, CMV and Epstein-Barr virus appeared linked to several top co-occurrence clusters. Most CMV-associated TCR beta chains appeared to be HLA-restricted in a later analysis, and the HLA associations seemed to be driven largely by CMV exposure. Sequencing depth was assumed to be roughly uniform across donors in the presence/absence analyses, though that assumption may not hold. The study listed approximately 150 TCR beta chains as associated with cytomegalovirus. According to the authors, the approach could potentially be generalized to other disease states and immunological phenotypes. A later analysis associated about 17,000 TCR beta sequences with specific HLA alleles at a false discovery rate of 0.05.

In total, roughly 670 healthy bone marrow donors made up the cohort. Cohort members were all nominally healthy when sampled, although unrecorded immune exposures were likely present. The donor tested CMV seropositive and was one of the 289 seropositive cohort members. A peripheral blood sample was collected from each donor, and TCR beta sequencing was performed on peripheral blood mononuclear cells. The Qiagen DNeasy Blood Extraction Kit was used to extract genomic DNA from the blood cell samples. For this clone: Its antigen specificity is not known. The record has no base qualities; no much larger clone is one base away.

Libraries were prepared through the immunoSEQ multiplex PCR assay. For the multiplex PCR, a mixture combining 60 forward primers for TCR Vbeta segments and 13 reverse primers for TCR Jbeta segments was used. The CDR3 region of rearranged TCR beta genes was amplified from genomic DNA with a multiplex PCR assay. The amplified TCR beta libraries were sequenced on the Illumina HiSeq System as 87-base-pair reads. Per the authors' processing: A later analysis counted tens of millions of unique TCR beta chains across the 550 to 700 repertoires, and around 12 million of these chains were shared by at least two donors. To remove PCR and sequencing errors, raw reads were error-corrected and collapsed into unique sequences using a nearest-neighbor algorithm that merged closely related sequences. CDR3 sequences were aligned to IMGT reference sequences to assign V, D and J gene segments. For a sequence to be retained, a match of at least six nucleotides was required to both a V gene segment and a J gene segment. Rearrangements were classified as productive when the CDR3 lacked stop codons and remained in frame with V and J, and all other rearrangements were classified as non-productive. Following IMGT convention, CDR3 was defined as the stretch from the second conserved V-encoded cysteine to the conserved J-encoded phenylalanine. Sequences without an unambiguous match to a single V gene segment were excluded from the earlier analysis of several hundred of the donors. An earlier analysis of 550 to 650 of the donors classified V segments as functional when productive rearrangements were above 56.7% and as segregating when the standard deviation between donors was above 5%. To diagnose cytomegalovirus status from the catalog of TCR beta chain sequences, a statistical classification framework was built. In a later analysis, V and J genes were assigned by comparing TCR nucleotide sequences against IMGT/GENE-DB human TR gene sequences. The TCRdist pipeline was used in a later analysis to assign CDR3 sequences and most-parsimonious VDJ recombination scenarios. A later analysis defined each TCR beta chain by its CDR3 amino acid sequence plus V-gene family, and excluded reads lacking a unique V-gene family. As a way to deal with suspected cross-contamination and a sequencing artifact, a later analysis dropped approximately 590 nucleotide sequences that were highly shared and had low generation probability. For each public chain, a later analysis derived a clonal expansion index from normalized ranks of inferred template counts within each repertoire. Generation probabilities in a later analysis came from a VDJ recombination model fitted to out-of-frame rearrangements, and those results were checked against IGoR. A later analysis scored TCR-TCR, TCR-HLA and TCR-CMV co-occurrence with hypergeometric tests, applying a repertoire-size bias correction to TCR pairs. To estimate false discovery rates, a later analysis permuted the HLA or CMV assignments 20 times. In a later analysis, co-occurring TCRs were grouped using DBSCAN, and TCRdist sequence similarity was added for clustering within HLA-allele-positive subsets. Repertoires with fewer than 30,000 or more than 120,000 public chains were left out of co-occurrence clustering, as were a handful of repertoires with anomalous nucleotide sharing. TCRdb's version of the immuneACCESS table is confined to in-frame rearrangements and falls short of the full clone set. An unresolved V gene accounts for under half of the shortfall where checked; the remainder is of unknown origin. Clonal size and the V and J genes are those of that table, whereas D and trimming came from the DNA. Present in this sample are about 100,000 clones, approximately 71% of which were seen just once. The ten biggest clones cover 9.6% of the sample.

CDR1 and CDR2 are drawn from the germline V gene (reference sequence): GTSNPN, SVGIG. From cysteine to phenylalanine, the CDR3 is 14 amino acids long. The sequence is cut down to CDR3 DNA, 42 bases in frame from base 1. For this chain, trimming is 5 bases at the V end and 0 bases at the J end, and the number of junction bases without a gene match is 6. Recombination linked TRBV30 to TRBJ1-1; 7 middle bases align to TRBD1. Sequencing input: PBMCs. The source is a male donor in good health and CMV-seropositive. The nucleotide sequence is given as TGTGCCTGGGGAGGGGGCGCGATGAACACTGAAGCTTTCTTT. Translated, it gives CAWGGGAMNTEAFF.